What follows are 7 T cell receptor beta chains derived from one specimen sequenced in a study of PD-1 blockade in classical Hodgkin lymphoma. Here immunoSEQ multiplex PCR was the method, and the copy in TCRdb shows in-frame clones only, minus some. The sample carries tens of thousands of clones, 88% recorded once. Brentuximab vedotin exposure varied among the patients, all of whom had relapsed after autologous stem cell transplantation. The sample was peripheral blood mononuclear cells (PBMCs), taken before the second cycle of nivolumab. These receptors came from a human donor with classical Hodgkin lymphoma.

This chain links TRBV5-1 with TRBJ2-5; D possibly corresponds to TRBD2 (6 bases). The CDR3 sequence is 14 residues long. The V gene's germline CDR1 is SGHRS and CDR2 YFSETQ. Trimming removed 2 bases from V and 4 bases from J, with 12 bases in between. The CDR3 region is CASSFEGLVETQYF. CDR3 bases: TGCGCCAGCAGCTTTGAGGGACTGGTAGAGACCCAGTACTTC.

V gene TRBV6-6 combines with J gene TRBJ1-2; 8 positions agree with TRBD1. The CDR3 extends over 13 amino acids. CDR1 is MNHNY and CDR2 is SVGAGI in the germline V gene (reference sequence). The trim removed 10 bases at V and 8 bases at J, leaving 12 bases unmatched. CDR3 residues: CANADREGGGYTF. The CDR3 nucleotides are TGTGCCAACGCGGACAGGGAGGGAGGGGGCTACACCTTC.

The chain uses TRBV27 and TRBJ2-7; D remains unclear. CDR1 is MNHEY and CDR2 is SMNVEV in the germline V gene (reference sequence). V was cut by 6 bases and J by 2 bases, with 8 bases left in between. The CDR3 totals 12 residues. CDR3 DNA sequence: TGTGCCAGCAGCGGTACAGCCTACGAGCAGTACTTC. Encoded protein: CASSGTAYEQYF.

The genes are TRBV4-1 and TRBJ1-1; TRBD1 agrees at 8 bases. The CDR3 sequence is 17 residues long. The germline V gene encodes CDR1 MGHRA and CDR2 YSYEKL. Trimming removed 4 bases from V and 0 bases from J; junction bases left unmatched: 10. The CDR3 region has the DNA TGCGCCAGCAGCCTACTGGACAGGGTTAGTATGAACACTGAAGCTTTCTTT. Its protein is CASSLLDRVSMNTEAFF.

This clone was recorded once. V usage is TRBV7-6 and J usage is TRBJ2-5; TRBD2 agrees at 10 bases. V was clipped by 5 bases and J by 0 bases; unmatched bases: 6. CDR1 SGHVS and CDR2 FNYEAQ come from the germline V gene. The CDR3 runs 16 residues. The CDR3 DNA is TGTGCCAGCAGCCTTGGGACTAGCGTATACCAAGAGACCCAGTACTTC. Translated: CASSLGTSVYQETQYF.

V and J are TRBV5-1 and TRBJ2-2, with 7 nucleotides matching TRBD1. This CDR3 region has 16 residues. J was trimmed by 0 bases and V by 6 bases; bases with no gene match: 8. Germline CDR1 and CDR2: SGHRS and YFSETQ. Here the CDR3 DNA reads TGCGCCAGCACCGTGACCGGGACAGCGAACACCGGGGAGCTGTTTTTT. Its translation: CASTVTGTANTGELFF.

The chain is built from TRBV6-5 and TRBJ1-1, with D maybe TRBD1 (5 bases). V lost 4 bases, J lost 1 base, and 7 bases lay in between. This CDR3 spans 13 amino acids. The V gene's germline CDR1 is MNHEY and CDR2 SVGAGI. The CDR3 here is CASSLTENTEAFF. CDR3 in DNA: TGTGCCAGCAGTTTGACAGAGAACACTGAAGCTTTCTTT.